Reported below is one T cell receptor beta chain. What it recognizes is unknown. The data are from a study of early T cells in non-severe SARS-CoV-2 infection. Study observations and caveats: VDJdb matching favored anti-spike CD8 responses, missing private and CD4 specificities.

Each CDR3 protein gets one entry after TCRdb re-called the 5' RACE reads with MiXCR. Of around 82,000 distinct CDR3 sequences in the sample, 11% are singletons; the top ten hold approximately 4.5%. This sequence was found in an adult who was a healthcare worker with PCR-confirmed SARS-CoV-2 infection or an uninfected control (not recorded which). Sample: whole blood.

CDR3 DNA sequence: TGTGCCAGCAGCTTGGCTGACAGCTCCTACGAGCAGTACTTC. Translation gives CASSLADSSYEQYF. The rearrangement joins TRBV7-6 to TRBJ2-7; the D gene is possibly TRBD1 (5 bases). Deletions cut 3 bases from V and 0 bases from J, with 9 bases between. Germline V lookup: CDR1 SGHVS, CDR2 FNYEAQ. CDR3 size: 14 residues. Full variable domain (missing parts from reference TRBV7-6 and TRBJ2-7): GAGVSQSPRYKVTKRGQDVALRCDPISGHVSLYWYRQALGQGPEFLTYFNYEAQQDKSGLPNDRFSAERPEGSISTLTIQRTEQRDSAMYRCASSLADSSYEQYFGPGTRLTVT.